Following are 23 T cell receptor beta chains from one sample sequenced in a study of blood T cells in healthy people across ages. Primers used in a second PCR of roughly 6 to 11 cycles were a sample-barcoded 5' primer and a J-beta primer mix. TCRdb re-analysed the 5' RACE reads in MiXCR, keeping a single row per CDR3 protein. The table shows more than 900,000 distinct CDR3 sequences, with about 29% occurring only once. Separately, the same data were catalogued under a study of T cells of mothers and their children.

Sequencing was performed on blood. The receptors stem from a woman in her thirties or forties in good health.

The gene calls are TRBV14 and TRBJ1-1; the D is unclear. The germline V gene encodes CDR1 SGHDN and CDR2 FVKESK. The CDR3 length is 15 residues. V was cut by 0 bases and J by 8 bases, with 16 bases left in between. CDR3 nucleotides: TGTGCCAGCAGCCAAGATGGATTTCGGACGGGGGAAGCTTTCTTT. This translates into CASSQDGFRTGEAFF.

V and J are TRBV12-3 or TRBV12-4 and TRBJ2-5; D is unclear. The V and J ends lost 8 bases and 3 bases respectively, with 13 bases between them. The CDR3 spans 13 residues. The CDR3 spells CASSIVGEETQYF. CDR3 sequence (DNA): TGTGCCAGCTCTATAGTGGGTGAAGAGACCCAGTACTTC.

This clonotype was seen at least ten times. The chain joins TRBV28 to TRBJ2-7; 10 bases match TRBD1. The CDR3 has 15 amino acids. V trimming: 7 bases; J trimming: 1 base; junction bases outside the gene matches: 7. Germline CDR1 reads MDHEN; CDR2 reads SYDVKM. The CDR3 here is CASTRRDRGSYEQYF. Here the CDR3 DNA reads TGTGCCAGCACCCGCCGGGACAGGGGTTCCTACGAGCAGTACTTC.

The chain has TRBV7-3 and TRBJ2-3; D might be TRBD2 (5 bases). The CDR3 is made up of 14 amino acids. Trimming removed 2 bases from V and 4 bases from J, with 10 bases in between. The germline V gene has CDR1 SGHTA and CDR2 FQGTGA. The CDR3 spells CASSLYGVADTQYF. CDR3 nucleotides: TGTGCCAGCAGCTTATACGGGGTAGCAGATACGCAGTATTTT.

The rearrangement uses TRBV7-8 and TRBJ1-1; a possible D gene is TRBD1 (6 bases). With 1 base removed from V and 5 bases from J, the gap between germline ends came to 17 bases. The germline V gene has CDR1 SGHVS and CDR2 FQNEAQ. This CDR3 comprises 16 residues. The CDR3: CASSLGWAGDRTEAFF. DNA for the CDR3: TGTGCCAGCAGCTTAGGTTGGGCAGGGGATAGGACTGAAGCTTTCTTT.

At least ten counts were recorded for this clonotype. V and J are TRBV7-9 and TRBJ2-7; D unresolved. CDR3 length: 13 residues. The germline V gene encodes CDR1 SEHNR and CDR2 FQNEAQ (reference sequence). V lost 4 bases to trimming and J lost 7 bases, with 14 bases between them. CDR3 coding DNA: TGTGCCAGCAGCTGGGGTTCCGCGGTGGAGCAGTACTTC. Residues: CASSWGSAVEQYF.

This clonotype was counted only a few times. The rearrangement joins TRBV7-3 to TRBJ2-5; D is possibly TRBD2 (6 bases). Germline V lookup: CDR1 SGHTA, CDR2 FQGTGA. The length of the CDR3 is 13 residues. Trimming removed 1 base from V and 7 bases from J, with 10 bases in between. In nucleotides, the CDR3 is TGTGCCAGCAGCTTAAGCCACGGGGGGACCCAGTACTTC. Translated: CASSLSHGGTQYF.

Comment on this clonotype: One junction end disagrees with the germline gene, perhaps due to a read error. The chain joins TRBV20-1 to TRBJ2-3; 7 bases are shared with TRBD1. The CDR3 length is 15 residues. CDR1 and CDR2 from the germline V gene are DFQATT and SNEGSKA (reference sequence). As DNA, the CDR3 is TGCAGTGCTAGGAACAGGGGTCTCCACACAGATACGCAGGATTTT. Translated, it gives CSARNRGLHTDTQDF.

This clonotype was observed a few times. The chain joins TRBV27 to TRBJ2-7, with 11 bases matching TRBD2. The length of the CDR3 is 16 residues. Looked up from germline, CDR1 is MNHEY and CDR2 is SMNVEV (reference sequence). The ends lost 5 bases at V and 0 bases at J; junction bases unmatched: 6. Here the CDR3 DNA reads TGTGCCAGCAGTGCCTCTACTAGCGGGGGCTCCTACGAGCAGTACTTC. It specifies CASSASTSGGSYEQYF.

Turning to this clonotype: It may be a read error: a sequence one base away is much more abundant. The chain couples TRBV7-2 to TRBJ2-5; tentative D call: TRBD2 (7 bases). CDR1 and CDR2 from the germline V gene are SGHTA and FQGNSA. The CDR3 is made up of 14 amino acids. Trimming removed 0 bases from V and 9 bases from J, with 14 bases in between. The CDR3 nucleotides are TGTGCCAGCAGCTTAGCGGGGGGGCCACAGGCCCAGTACTTC. It yields the protein CASSLAGGPQAQYF.

Notes on this clonotype: At one end, the junction sequence differs from germline, possibly due to a read error. V usage is TRBV4-3 and J usage is TRBJ2-3; D is uncertain. Germline V gene sequence: CDR1 LGHNA, CDR2 YSLEER. CDR3 size: 14 residues. The CDR3 DNA reads as TGCGCCGGCAGCCAAGATGGAAGGGTGGATACGCAGTATTTT. It translates to CAGSQDGRVDTQYF.

This clonotype was seen ten or more times. V and J are TRBV12-3 or TRBV12-4 and TRBJ2-4, with TRBD1 matching 9 bases. The CDR3 has 16 amino acids. V gave up 6 bases and J gave up 14 bases; unmatched junction bases: 20. This CDR3 reads CASSIGSPGQGGEKYF. The CDR3 DNA follows: TGTGCCAGCAGCATTGGTTCACCGGGACAGGGAGGGGAGAAGTACTTC.

The J gene is TRBJ2-3, the V gene TRBV7-9; D remains ambiguous. Germline V lookup: CDR1 SEHNR, CDR2 FQNEAQ (reference sequence). Deletions cut 3 bases from V and 0 bases from J, with 13 bases between. The CDR3 length is 16 residues. The CDR3 sequence is CASSLPDGPSTDTQYF. In nucleotides, the CDR3 is TGTGCCAGCAGCTTGCCAGACGGCCCTAGCACAGATACGCAGTATTTT.

This clonotype was recorded at least ten times. The CDR3 DNA sequence: TGCAGTGCTAGCGTCCCGGGGGGGCAGTCATTTGGGGATGAGCAGTTCTTC. It encodes CSASVPGGQSFGDEQFF. This chain joins TRBV20-1 and TRBJ2-1; 8 positions agree with TRBD2. This CDR3 has 17 amino acids. Trimming cost V 3 bases and J 8 bases; bases outside gene matches: 18. Germline V gene data show CDR1 as DFQATT and CDR2 as SNEGSKA (reference sequence).

This clonotype was detected ten times or more. The chain employs TRBV20-1 and TRBJ2-1; D might be TRBD1 (5 bases). With 6 bases removed from V and 7 bases from J, the gap between germline ends came to 19 bases. Germline assignment: CDR1 DFQATT and CDR2 SNEGSKA (reference sequence). The CDR3 has 14 residues. Written as DNA, the CDR3 is TGCAGTGCAAGTGGATTGCAGGGCCTAAATGAGCAGTTCTTC. As protein: CSASGLQGLNEQFF.

This clonotype was counted between two and nine times. The chain joins TRBV20-1 to TRBJ2-1; TRBD2 might be the D (5 bases). The CDR3 spans 17 residues. V was cut by 0 bases and J by 7 bases, with 22 bases left in between. Per germline, CDR1 DFQATT and CDR2 SNEGSKA (reference sequence). CDR3 loop: CSARDSASTLRRNEQFF. In DNA form, the CDR3 reads TGCAGTGCTAGAGACTCGGCTAGCACTTTACGAAGGAATGAGCAGTTCTTC.

This clonotype was seen a handful of times. An end of the junction does not agree with germline; a read error may underlie this. The J gene is TRBJ2-6, the V gene TRBV11-2; tentative D call: TRBD1 (5 bases). From germline, CDR1 is SGHAT and CDR2 FQNNGV. This CDR3 is built from 18 residues. The CDR3 nucleotides are TGTGCCAGCAGCTTAGTGGGCTTGACGAACTCTGGGGCCGACGTCCTGACTTTC. Its protein product is CASSLVGLTNSGADVLTF. The whole variable domain, filled in from reference TRBV11-2 and TRBJ2-6, reads EAGVAQSPRYKIIEKRQSVAFWCNPISGHATLYWYQQILGQGPKLLIQFQNNGVVDDSQLPKDRFSAERLKGVDSTLKIQPAKLEDSAVYLCASSLVGLTNSGADVLTFGAGSRLTVL.

This clonotype was recorded many times. The chain combines TRBV15 with TRBJ2-7; D is unresolved. V lost 0 bases and J 1 base, leaving 10 bases between the germline ends. From germline, CDR1 is LNHNV and CDR2 YYDKDF (reference sequence). This CDR3 is built from 15 residues. CDR3 amino acids: CATSRDSGRSYEQYF. For the CDR3, the DNA is TGTGCCACCAGCAGAGATTCAGGCAGATCCTACGAGCAGTACTTC.

This clonotype was recorded many times. CDR3 region: CASSLVGRGRGDTDTQYF. The CDR3 nucleotides read TGTGCCAGCAGCTTAGTTGGAAGAGGGAGGGGTGACACAGATACGCAGTATTTT. The chain couples TRBV11-2 to TRBJ2-3; TRBD2 agrees at 7 bases. CDR3 size: 18 residues. Germline V gene data show CDR1 as SGHAT and CDR2 as FQNNGV. V gave up 1 base and J gave up 2 bases; unmatched junction bases: 12. The whole variable domain, filled in from reference TRBV11-2 and TRBJ2-3, reads EAGVAQSPRYKIIEKRQSVAFWCNPISGHATLYWYQQILGQGPKLLIQFQNNGVVDDSQLPKDRFSAERLKGVDSTLKIQPAKLEDSAVYLCASSLVGRGRGDTDTQYFGPGTRLTVL.

Notes on this clonotype: This may come from a read error, since a much larger clone is one base off. The chain is built from TRBV20-1 and TRBJ2-7, with D possibly matching TRBD1 (5 bases). CDR3 length: 14 residues. CDR1 and CDR2 (germline): DFQATT, SNEGSKA (reference sequence). Between the trimmed V and J ends, which lost 5 bases and 7 bases, there was a span of 21 bases. CDR3 nucleotide sequence: TGCAGTGCTCCCCCCCAAGGGCAGGGCCGTGAGCAGTACTTC. Protein: CSAPPQGQGREQYF.

This clonotype was recorded many times. This chain connects TRBV20-1 to TRBJ2-7; D is uncertain. V lost 5 bases to trimming and J lost 2 bases, with 16 bases between them. The length of the CDR3 is 14 residues. From germline, CDR1 is DFQATT and CDR2 SNEGSKA (reference sequence). CDR3 nucleotides: TGCAGTGCTCTATCCGCCGGGTCCACCTACGAGCAGTACTTC. Amino acids: CSALSAGSTYEQYF.

The V call is TRBV20-1, the J call TRBJ1-5, with D maybe TRBD1 (6 bases). Germline V lookup: CDR1 DFQATT, CDR2 SNEGSKA (reference sequence). Trimming left V 1 base short and J 3 bases short, with 16 bases between. The CDR3 has 16 residues. As DNA, the CDR3 is TGCAGTGCTAGAGGCCGTAGGGGGGCCCACAATCAGCCCCAGCATTTT. Protein product: CSARGRRGAHNQPQHF.

J is TRBJ2-7 and V is TRBV3-1; D may be TRBD2 (6 bases). Trimming cost V 1 base and J 0 bases, with 10 bases left between them. The CDR3 is made up of 15 amino acids. Per the germline V gene, CDR1 is LGHDT and CDR2 is YNNKEL (reference sequence). The CDR3 protein is CASSQAAGNSYEQYF. The CDR3 DNA is TGTGCCAGCAGCCAAGCCGCGGGGAACTCCTACGAGCAGTACTTC.